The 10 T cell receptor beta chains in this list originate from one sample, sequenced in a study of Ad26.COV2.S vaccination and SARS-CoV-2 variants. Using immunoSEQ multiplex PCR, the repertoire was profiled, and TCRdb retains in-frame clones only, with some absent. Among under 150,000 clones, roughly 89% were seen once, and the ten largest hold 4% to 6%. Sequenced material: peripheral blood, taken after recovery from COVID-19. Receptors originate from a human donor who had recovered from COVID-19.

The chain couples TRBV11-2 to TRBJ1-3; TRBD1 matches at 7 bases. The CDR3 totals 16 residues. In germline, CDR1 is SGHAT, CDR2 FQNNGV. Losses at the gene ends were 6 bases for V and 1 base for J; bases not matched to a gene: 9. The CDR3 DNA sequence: TGTGCCAGCAGAGGGGGCCCGGGGCTTTCTGGAAACACCATATATTTT. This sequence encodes CASRGGPGLSGNTIYF.

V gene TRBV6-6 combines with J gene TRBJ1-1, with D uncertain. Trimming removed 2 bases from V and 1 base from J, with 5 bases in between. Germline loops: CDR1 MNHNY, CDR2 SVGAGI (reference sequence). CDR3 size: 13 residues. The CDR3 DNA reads TGTGCCAGCAGTTACGGAGGGAACACTGAAGCTTTCTTT. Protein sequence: CASSYGGNTEAFF.

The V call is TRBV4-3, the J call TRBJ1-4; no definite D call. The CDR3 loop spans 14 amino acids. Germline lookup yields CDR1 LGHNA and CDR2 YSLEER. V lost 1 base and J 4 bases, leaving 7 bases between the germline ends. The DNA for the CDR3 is TGCGCCAGCAGCCAAGGACCGAGTAATGAAAAACTGTTTTTT. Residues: CASSQGPSNEKLFF.

CDR3 sequence: CASTGRGGQQGHTEAFF. Written as DNA, the CDR3 is TGTGCCAGCACCGGCCGCGGCGGTCAACAGGGACACACTGAAGCTTTCTTT. The chain carries TRBV28 and TRBJ1-1; possible D gene TRBD1, 6 bases. The CDR3 consists of 17 residues. V gave up 7 bases and J gave up 3 bases, with 24 bases separating them. Germline V gene lookup returns CDR1 MDHEN and CDR2 SYDVKM.

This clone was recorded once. The CDR3 loop reads CASKPGQTLYEQYF. For the CDR3, the DNA is TGTGCCAGCAAACCGGGACAGACCCTATACGAGCAGTACTTC. The rearrangement links TRBV6-5 to TRBJ2-7, with 7 bases aligning to TRBD1. The CDR3 spans 14 residues. Germline loops: CDR1 MNHEY, CDR2 SVGAGI. Losses at the gene ends were 7 bases for V and 4 bases for J; bases not matched to a gene: 10.

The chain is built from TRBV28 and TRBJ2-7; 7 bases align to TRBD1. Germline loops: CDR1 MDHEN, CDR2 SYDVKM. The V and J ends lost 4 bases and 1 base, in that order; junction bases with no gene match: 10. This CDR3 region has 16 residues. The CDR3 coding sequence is TGTGCCAGCAGTTCCCCGACAGGGAGAGGATCCTACGAGCAGTACTTC. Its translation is CASSSPTGRGSYEQYF.

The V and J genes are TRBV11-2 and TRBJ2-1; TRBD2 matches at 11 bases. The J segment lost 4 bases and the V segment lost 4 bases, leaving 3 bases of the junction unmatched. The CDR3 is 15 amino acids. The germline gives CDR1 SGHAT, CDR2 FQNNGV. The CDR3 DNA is TGTGCCAGCAGCTCTATAGCGGGGGGGTACAATGAGCAGTTCTTC. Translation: CASSSIAGGYNEQFF.

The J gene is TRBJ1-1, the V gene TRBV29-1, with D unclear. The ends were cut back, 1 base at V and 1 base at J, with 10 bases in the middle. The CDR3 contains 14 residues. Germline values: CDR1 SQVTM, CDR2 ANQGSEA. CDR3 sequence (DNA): TGCAGCGTTGAAGCGGGCAGTCAGAACACTGAAGCTTTCTTT. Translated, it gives CSVEAGSQNTEAFF.

As DNA, the CDR3 is TGCACCAGCAGCGAGGATAGGGGAGAGGAGCTGTTTTTT. Translation gives CTSSEDRGEELFF. This chain links TRBV1 with TRBJ2-2. TRBV1 is recorded as a pseudogene. The CDR3 has 13 residues.

The CDR3 bases are TGTGCCAGCAGCTTAGAGCTGGGGATTGCCACTGAAGCTTTCTTT. Encoded protein: CASSLELGIATEAFF. V gene TRBV7-9 combines with J gene TRBJ1-1; D is unresolved. Trimming stripped 1 base from V and 4 bases from J, with 13 bases between. CDR1 is SEHNR, CDR2 FQNEAQ, per germline (reference sequence). The CDR3 covers 15 residues.